This paragraph covers one T cell receptor beta chain sequence. The antigen remains unidentified. The method was immunoSEQ multiplex PCR; TCRdb's version includes in-frame clones alone and lacks a portion of them. The sample shows 37,000 or so clones, approximately 86% of them seen only once. This specimen belongs to a study of CD4 T cells in relation to SARS-CoV-2 and coronaviruses. Germline V lookup: CDR1 LGHDT, CDR2 YNNKEL (reference sequence). V was cut by 5 bases and J by 4 bases, with 12 bases left in between. The CDR3 consists of 14 residues. This TCR came from an adult with COVID-19. This chain connects TRBV3-1 (or the pseudogene TRBV3-2) to TRBJ1-5, with TRBD1 as a possible D gene (6 bases). The sample taken for sequencing was naive CD4+ T cells from PBMCs, cultured in vitro. Subset in this sample: naive CD4+ T cells isolated by negative enrichment. CDR3 DNA: TGTGCCAGCAGCGTCGGGGGGCGGAATCAGCCCCAGCATTTT. This codes for CASSVGGRNQPQHF.